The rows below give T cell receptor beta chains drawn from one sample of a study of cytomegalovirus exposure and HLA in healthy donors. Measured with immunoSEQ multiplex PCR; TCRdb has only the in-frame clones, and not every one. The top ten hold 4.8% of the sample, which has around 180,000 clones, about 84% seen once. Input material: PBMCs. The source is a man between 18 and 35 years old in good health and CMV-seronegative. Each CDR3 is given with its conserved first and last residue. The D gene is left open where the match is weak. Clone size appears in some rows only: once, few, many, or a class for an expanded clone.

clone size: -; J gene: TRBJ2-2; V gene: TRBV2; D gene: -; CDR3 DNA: TGTGCCAGCACCAACGTTAGGGGAGGAACCGGGGAGCTGTTTTTT; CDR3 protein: CASTNVRGGTGELFF
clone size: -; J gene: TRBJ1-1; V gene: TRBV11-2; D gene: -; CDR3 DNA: TGTGCCAGCAGGCCAACAGGGAGAAACAAACTAAAAAACACTGAAGCTTTCTTT; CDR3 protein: CASRPTGRNKLKNTEAFF
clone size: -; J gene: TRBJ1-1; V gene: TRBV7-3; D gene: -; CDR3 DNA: TGTGCCAGCAGGAAAGACAGCGCTAACACTGAAGCTTTCTTT; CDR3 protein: CASRKDSANTEAFF
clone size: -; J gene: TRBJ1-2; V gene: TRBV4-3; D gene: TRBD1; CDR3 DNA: TGCGCCAGCAGCCAAGATTACGAGGGGGCTGACTATGGCTACACCTTC; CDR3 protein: CASSQDYEGADYGYTF
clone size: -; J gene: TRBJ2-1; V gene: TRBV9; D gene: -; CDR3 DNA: TGTGCCAGCAGCGTAGGTATCCAACCCGGCAATGAGCAGTTCTTC; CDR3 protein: CASSVGIQPGNEQFF
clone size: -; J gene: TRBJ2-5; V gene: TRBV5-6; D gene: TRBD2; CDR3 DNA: TGTGCCAGCACTTTGGCCGCCGGGACTAGCGGTTTGGAGACCCAGTACTTC; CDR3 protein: CASTLAAGTSGLETQYF
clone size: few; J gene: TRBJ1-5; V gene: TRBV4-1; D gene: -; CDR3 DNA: TGCGCCAGCAGCCAAGTTCAAGGGGGAGTAGGACAGCCCCAGCATTTT; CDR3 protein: CASSQVQGGVGQPQHF
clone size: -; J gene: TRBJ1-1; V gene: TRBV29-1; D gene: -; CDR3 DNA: TGCAGCGTAAACATTAACACTGAAGCTTTCTTT; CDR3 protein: CSVNINTEAFF
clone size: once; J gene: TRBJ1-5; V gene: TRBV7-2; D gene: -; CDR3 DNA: TGTGCCAGCAGCTTAACGCCGGGGGGTCAGCCCCAGCATTTT; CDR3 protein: CASSLTPGGQPQHF
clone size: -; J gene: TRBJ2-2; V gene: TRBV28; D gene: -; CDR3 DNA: TGTGCCAGCCGAGGGAGCAAGGGCACCGGGGAGCTGTTTTTT; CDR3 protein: CASRGSKGTGELFF
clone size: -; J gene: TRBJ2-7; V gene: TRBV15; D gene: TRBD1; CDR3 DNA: TGTGCCACCAGCAGAGACCACCCCGGGACAGGGGCCTACGAGCAGTACTTC; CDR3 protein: CATSRDHPGTGAYEQYF
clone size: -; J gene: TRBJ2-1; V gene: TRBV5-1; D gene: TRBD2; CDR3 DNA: TGCGCCAGCAGCTTGGTTGTGGGACTAGCATACAATGAGCAGTTCTTC; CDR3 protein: CASSLVVGLAYNEQFF
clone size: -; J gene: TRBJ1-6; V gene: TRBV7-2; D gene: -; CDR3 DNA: TGTGCCAGCACCGGACAGTATAATTCACCCCTCCACTTT; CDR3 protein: CASTGQYNSPLHF
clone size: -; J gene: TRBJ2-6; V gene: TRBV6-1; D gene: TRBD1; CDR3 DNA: TGTGCCAGCAGTGACGTTGAGAGGGGGCTTTCTGGGGCCAACGTCCTGACTTTC; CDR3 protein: CASSDVERGLSGANVLTF
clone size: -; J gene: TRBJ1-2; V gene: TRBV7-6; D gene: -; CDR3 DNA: TGTGCCAGCAGCGAACGCCGGACAGATGGCTACACCTTC; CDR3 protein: CASSERRTDGYTF
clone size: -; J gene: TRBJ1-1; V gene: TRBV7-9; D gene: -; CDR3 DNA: TGTTCCAGCAGCTTCCCAATGGCGGTGAACACTGAAGCTTTCTTT; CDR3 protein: CSSSFPMAVNTEAFF
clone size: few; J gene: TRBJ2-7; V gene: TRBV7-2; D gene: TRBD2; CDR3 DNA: TGTGCCAGCAGCTCGTCGGGACTAGCGGGAGAGCTCACCTACGAGCAGTACTTC; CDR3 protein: CASSSSGLAGELTYEQYF
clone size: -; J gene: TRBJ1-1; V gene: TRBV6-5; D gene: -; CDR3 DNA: TGTGCCAGCAGTTTTAGAAGCGTGGCTGTCACTGAAGCTTTCTTT; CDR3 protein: CASSFRSVAVTEAFF
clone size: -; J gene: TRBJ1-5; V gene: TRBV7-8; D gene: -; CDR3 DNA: TGTGCCAGCAGCTTAGGTTCGAGGCAGGGGAATCAGCCCCAGCATTTT; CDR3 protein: CASSLGSRQGNQPQHF
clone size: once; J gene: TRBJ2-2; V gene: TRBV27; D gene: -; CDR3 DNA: TGTGCCAGCCTAGGCGGGGGAGACAGGACGAACACCGGGGAGCTGTTTTTT; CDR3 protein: CASLGGGDRTNTGELFF
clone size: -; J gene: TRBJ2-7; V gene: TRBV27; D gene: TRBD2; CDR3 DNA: TGTGCCAGCAGACTAGCGGCAACCTACGAGCAGTACTTC; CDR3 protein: CASRLAATYEQYF
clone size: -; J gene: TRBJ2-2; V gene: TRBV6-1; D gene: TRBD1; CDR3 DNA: TGTGCCAGCAGACGGGACAGGGCGAACACCGGGGAGCTGTTTTTT; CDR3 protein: CASRRDRANTGELFF
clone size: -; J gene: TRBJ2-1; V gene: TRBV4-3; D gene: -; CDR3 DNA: TGCGCCAGCAGCCAAGAAGCCGTGGGCTCGAAATACAATGAGCAGTTCTTC; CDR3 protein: CASSQEAVGSKYNEQFF
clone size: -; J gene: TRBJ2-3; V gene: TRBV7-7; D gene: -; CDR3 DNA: TGTGCTAGCAGCTTAGGGGTGGGCACCACAGATACGCAGTATTTT; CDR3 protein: CASSLGVGTTDTQYF
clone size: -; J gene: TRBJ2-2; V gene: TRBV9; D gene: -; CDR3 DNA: TGTGCCAGTCAGGGGTCGAACACCGGGGAGCTGTTTTTT; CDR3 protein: CASQGSNTGELFF
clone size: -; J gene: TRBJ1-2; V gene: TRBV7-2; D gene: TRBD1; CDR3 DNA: TGTGCCAGCAGTCACACAGGGGCCCTCCGCTTTTCTGGCTACACCTTC; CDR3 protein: CASSHTGALRFSGYTF
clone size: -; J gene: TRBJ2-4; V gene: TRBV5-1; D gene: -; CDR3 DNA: TGCGCCAGCAGCCCCGGGGCGGGGTCGCAAAACATTCAGTACTTC; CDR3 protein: CASSPGAGSQNIQYF
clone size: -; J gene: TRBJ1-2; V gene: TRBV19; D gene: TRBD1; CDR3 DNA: TGTGCCAGTAGTCCAAGGGACAGGGGAAGTCGCCACACCTTC; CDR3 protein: CASSPRDRGSRHTF
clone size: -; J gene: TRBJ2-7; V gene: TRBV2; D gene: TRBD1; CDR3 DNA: TGTGCCAGCAAGAGGGGGCCGGCAGGACTCGTTTCCTACGAGCAGTACTTC; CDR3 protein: CASKRGPAGLVSYEQYF
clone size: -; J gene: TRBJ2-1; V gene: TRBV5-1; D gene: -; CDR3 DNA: TGCGCCAGCAGCTTGGCTCTAGCTGCATACAATGAGCAGTTCTTC; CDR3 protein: CASSLALAAYNEQFF
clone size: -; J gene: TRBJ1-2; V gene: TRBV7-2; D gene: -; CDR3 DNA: TGTGCCAGCAGCCCACCGGTGAGCGGCTACACCTTC; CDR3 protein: CASSPPVSGYTF
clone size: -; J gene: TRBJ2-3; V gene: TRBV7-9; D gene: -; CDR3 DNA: TGTGCCAGCAGTCCCCCGGCAGGCTTCACAGATACGCAGTATTTT; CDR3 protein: CASSPPAGFTDTQYF
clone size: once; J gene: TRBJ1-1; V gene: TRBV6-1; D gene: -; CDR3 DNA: TGTGCCAGCAGTGAAGCGCTGGTAGTCCCGTACACTGAAGCTTTCTTT; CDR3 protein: CASSEALVVPYTEAFF
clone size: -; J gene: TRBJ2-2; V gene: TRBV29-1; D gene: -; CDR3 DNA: TGCAGCGTTCTCAGGCCCACCGGGGAGCTGTTTTTT; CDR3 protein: CSVLRPTGELFF
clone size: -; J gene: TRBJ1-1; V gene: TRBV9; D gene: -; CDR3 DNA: TGTGCCAGCAGCGTAGTTGCGGGATCTGAAGCTTTCTTT; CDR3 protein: CASSVVAGSEAFF
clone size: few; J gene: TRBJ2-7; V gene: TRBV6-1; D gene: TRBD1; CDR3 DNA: TGTGCCAGCAGTGAAGAAGGGACAGGAGGTTACGAGCAGTACTTC; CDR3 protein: CASSEEGTGGYEQYF
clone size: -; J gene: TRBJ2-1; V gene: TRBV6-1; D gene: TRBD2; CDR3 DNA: TGTGCCAGCAGTGAAGGGTCAGCGGGAGGTATTTACAATGAGCAGTTCTTC; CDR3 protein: CASSEGSAGGIYNEQFF
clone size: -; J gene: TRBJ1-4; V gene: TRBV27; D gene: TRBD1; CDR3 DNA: TGTGCCAGCAGTACCCGACAGGGGTTAGCTGAAAAACTGTTTTTT; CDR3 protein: CASSTRQGLAEKLFF
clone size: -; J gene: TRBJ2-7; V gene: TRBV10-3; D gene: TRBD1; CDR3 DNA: TGTGCCATCAGTGTTGTTGGCGGGACAGGGGGCCTGTACTTC; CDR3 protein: CAISVVGGTGGLYF
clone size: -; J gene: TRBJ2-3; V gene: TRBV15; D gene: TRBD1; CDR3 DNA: TGTGCCACCAGCGGGTCCAGGGGGCATTTAACAGATACGCAGTATTTT; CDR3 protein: CATSGSRGHLTDTQYF
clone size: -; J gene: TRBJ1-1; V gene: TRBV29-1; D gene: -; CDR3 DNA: TGCAGCGTTGCTGGGGCCCAAGGGTCCGCCGAAGCTTTCTTT; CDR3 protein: CSVAGAQGSAEAFF
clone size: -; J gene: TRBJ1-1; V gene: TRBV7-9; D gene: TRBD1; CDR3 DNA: TGTGCCAGCAGCTTAGGGGGGACAGGAAGTCCTCGAGCTTTCTTT; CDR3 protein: CASSLGGTGSPRAFF
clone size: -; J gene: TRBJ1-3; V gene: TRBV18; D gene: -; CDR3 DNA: TGTGCCAGCTCACCAAAGACTGGGGTAGGGAGGTCCGGAAACACCATATATTTT; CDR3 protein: CASSPKTGVGRSGNTIYF
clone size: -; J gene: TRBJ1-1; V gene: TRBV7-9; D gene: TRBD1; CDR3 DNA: TGTGCCAGCAGCCTGGGGGACAGGGCAGCTTTCTTT; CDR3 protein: CASSLGDRAAFF
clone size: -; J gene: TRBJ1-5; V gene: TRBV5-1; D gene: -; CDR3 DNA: TGCGCCAGCAGCGATGGGCAGGGAGGTCAGCCCCAGCATTTT; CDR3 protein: CASSDGQGGQPQHF
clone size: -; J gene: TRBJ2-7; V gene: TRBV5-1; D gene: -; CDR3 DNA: TGCGCCAGCAGCTTGGACGGACAGATACGGTACTTC; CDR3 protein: CASSLDGQIRYF
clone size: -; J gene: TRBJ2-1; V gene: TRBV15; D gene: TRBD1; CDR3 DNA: TGTGCCACCAGACCCACAGGGGGCAATGAGCAGTTCTTC; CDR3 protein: CATRPTGGNEQFF
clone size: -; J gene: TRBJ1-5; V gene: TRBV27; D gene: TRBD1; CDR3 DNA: TGTGCAATACGGGGACAGACAAATAATCAGCCCCAGCATTTT; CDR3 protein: CAIRGQTNNQPQHF
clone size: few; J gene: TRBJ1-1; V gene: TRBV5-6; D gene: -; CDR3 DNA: TGTGCCAGCAGCTTGGTGGAGGGGACCTTTCCTGAAGCTTTCTTT; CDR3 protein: CASSLVEGTFPEAFF
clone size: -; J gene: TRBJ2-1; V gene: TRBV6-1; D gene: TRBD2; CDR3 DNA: TGTGCCAGCAGTCTAGCGGGGGTCCATGAGCAGTTCTTC; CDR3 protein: CASSLAGVHEQFF
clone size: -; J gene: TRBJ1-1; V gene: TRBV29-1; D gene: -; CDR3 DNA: TGCAGCGCCCGTTCGACAGGATTAAACACTGAAGCTTTCTTT; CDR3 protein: CSARSTGLNTEAFF
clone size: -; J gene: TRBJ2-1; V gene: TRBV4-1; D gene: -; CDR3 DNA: TGCGCCAGCAGCCAAGGGGGGCCCCTGCCTCTCTTC; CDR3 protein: CASSQGGPLPLF
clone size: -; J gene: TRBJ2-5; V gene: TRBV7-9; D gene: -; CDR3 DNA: TGTGCCAGCAGCTTAGCGCTAGGGGTAGAGACCCAGTACTTC; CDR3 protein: CASSLALGVETQYF
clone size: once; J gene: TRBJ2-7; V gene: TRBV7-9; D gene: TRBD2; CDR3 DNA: TGTGCCAGCAGCCCATCGCCCAGCGGGAGCTTATACGAGCAGTACTTC; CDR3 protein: CASSPSPSGSLYEQYF
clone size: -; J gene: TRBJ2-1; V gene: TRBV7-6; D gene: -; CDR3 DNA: TGTGCCAGCAGCTTAGTGAGCGGCTTCAACAATGAGCAGTTCTTC; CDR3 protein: CASSLVSGFNNEQFF
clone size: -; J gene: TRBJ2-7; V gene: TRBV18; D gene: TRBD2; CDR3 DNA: TGTGCCAGCTCTCGCGGGAGCTCCTACGAGCAGTACTTC; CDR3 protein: CASSRGSSYEQYF